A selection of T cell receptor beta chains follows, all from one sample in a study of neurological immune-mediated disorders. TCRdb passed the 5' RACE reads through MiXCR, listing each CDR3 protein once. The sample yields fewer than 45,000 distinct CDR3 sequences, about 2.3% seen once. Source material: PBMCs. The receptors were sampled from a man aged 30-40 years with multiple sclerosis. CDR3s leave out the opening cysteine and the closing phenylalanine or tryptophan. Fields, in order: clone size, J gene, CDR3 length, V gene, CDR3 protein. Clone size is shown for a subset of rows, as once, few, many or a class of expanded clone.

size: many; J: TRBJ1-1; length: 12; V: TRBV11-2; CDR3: ASSLGGRNTEAF
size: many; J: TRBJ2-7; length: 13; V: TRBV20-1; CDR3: SAKGGFGRSYEQY
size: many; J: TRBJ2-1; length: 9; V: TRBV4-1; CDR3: ASRIGNEQF
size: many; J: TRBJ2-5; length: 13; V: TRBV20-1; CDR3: SATLSGTGMETQY
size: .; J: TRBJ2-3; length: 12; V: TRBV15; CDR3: ATSNGLYTDTQY
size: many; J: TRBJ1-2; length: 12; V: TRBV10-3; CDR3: AIKATGGAYGYT
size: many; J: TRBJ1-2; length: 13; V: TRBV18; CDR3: ASKTEAGSNYGYT
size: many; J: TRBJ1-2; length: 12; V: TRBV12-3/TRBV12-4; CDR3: ASRGPTGGYGYT
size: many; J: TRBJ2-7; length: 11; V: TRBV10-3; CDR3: AISLDGNYEQY
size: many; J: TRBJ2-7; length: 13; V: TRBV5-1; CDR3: ASTFDGSLSYEQY
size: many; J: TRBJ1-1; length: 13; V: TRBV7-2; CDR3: ASSSKGRVVTEAF
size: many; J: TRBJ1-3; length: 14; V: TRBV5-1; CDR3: ASSALGGALGNTIY
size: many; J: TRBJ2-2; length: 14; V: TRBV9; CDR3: ASSVGFGTGTGELF
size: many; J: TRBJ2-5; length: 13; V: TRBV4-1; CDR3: ASSHPTGNGETQY
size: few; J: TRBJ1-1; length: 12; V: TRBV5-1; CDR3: ASSLEGGNTEAF
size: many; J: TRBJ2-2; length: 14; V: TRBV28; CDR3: ASSLPGTGSSGELF
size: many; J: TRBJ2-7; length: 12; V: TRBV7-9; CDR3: ASSLYGTSYEQY
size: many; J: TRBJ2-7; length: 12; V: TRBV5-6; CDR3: ASSLATGPYEQY
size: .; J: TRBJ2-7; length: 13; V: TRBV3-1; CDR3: ASSQVPWVGSEQY
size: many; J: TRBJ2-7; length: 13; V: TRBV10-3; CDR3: AIRPDRAGGSEQY
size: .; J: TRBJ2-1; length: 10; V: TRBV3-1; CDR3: ASSQARGGQF
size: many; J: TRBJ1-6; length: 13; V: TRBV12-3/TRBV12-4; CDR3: ASSLGAGVNSPLH
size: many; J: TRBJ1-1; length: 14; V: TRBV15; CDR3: ATSRDLDLVWTEAF
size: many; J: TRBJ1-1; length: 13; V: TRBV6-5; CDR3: ASSRTGGFGTEAF
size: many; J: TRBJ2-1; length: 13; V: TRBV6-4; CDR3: ASSEKAGAYNEQF
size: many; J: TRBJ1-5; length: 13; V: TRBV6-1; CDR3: ASSEDLQRNQPQH
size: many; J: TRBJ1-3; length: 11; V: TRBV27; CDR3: ASSFSAGNTIY
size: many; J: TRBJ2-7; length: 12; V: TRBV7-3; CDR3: ASSVSGGGYEQY
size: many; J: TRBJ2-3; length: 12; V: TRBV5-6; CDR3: ASSLPSSTDTQY
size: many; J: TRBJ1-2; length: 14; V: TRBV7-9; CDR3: ASSDVGSSKTRGYT
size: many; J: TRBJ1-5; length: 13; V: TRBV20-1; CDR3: SARGGQAANQPQH
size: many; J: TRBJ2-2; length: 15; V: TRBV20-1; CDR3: SARDRFSGRNTGELF
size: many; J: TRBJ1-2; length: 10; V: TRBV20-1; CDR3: SARGEFYGYT
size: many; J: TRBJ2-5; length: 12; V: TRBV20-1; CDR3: SAPLDTLAETQY
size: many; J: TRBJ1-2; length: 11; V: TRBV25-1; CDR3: ASSGRAGYGYT
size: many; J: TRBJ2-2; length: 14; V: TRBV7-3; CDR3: ASSLIGGANTGELF
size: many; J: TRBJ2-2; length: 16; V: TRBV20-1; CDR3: SARASSSGAANTGELF
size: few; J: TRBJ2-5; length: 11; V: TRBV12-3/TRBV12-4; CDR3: ASSLISAETQY
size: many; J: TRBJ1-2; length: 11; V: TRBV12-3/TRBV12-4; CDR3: ASSADRDYGYT
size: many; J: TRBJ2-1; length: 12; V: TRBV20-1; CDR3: SARDVWARAEQF
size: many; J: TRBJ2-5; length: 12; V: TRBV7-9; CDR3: ASSLAGTQETQY
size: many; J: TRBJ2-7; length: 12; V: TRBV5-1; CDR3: ASYQGARNGEQY